This entry concerns a single T cell receptor beta chain. TCRdb re-called the 5' RACE reads and shows each CDR3 protein once, DNA omitted. In total, the table holds fewer than 550,000 distinct CDR3 sequences. The sample is drawn from a study of monozygotic twins with inflammatory bowel disease. Germline CDR1 reads SGDLS; CDR2 reads YYNGEE. The CDR3 runs to 15 residues. This clonotype was sampled from a human donor with ulcerative colitis or Crohn's disease, or a healthy co-twin of an affected twin (not recorded which). This chain links TRBV9 with TRBJ2-7; there is no DNA to check the TCRdb D call of TRBD2. The specimen was blood. This chain's CDR3 is CASSVASGASYEQYF.